The 13 T cell receptor beta chains presented below share a single source sample, sequenced in a study of response to subunit inactivated influenza vaccine. TCRdb called the RT-PCR reads again in MiXCR, with one record for every CDR3 protein. The sample records hundreds of thousands of distinct CDR3 sequences, approximately 17% being singletons. The sequencing used PBMCs from blood, collected 5 days after vaccination. These receptors came from a man between 50 and 59 years old who received an inactivated influenza vaccine.

This clonotype showed up many times. V gene TRBV12-3 or TRBV12-4 combines with J gene TRBJ2-7; D is possibly TRBD1 (5 bases). V lost 6 bases, J lost 2 bases, and 11 bases lay in between. CDR3 length equals 13 residues. The CDR3 nucleotides are TGTGCCAGCAGCAGACAGATTCCCTACGAGCAGTACTTC. This translates into CASSRQIPYEQYF.

The rearrangement links TRBV7-8 to TRBJ2-5; tentatively, D is TRBD1 (5 bases). The CDR3 has 15 amino acids. V lost 2 bases, J lost 3 bases, and 13 bases lay in between. Germline loops: CDR1 SGHVS, CDR2 FQNEAQ. CDR3 amino acids: CASSLYLGAEETQYF. CDR3 nucleotides: TGTGCCAGCAGCTTATACTTAGGGGCAGAAGAGACCCAGTACTTC.

The chain combines TRBV10-3 with TRBJ2-1; 10 bases agree with TRBD1. This CDR3 is built from 15 residues. J gave up 2 bases and V 5 bases, and 3 bases lay outside the gene matches. The germline V gene has CDR1 ENHRY and CDR2 SYGVKD. CDR3 sequence (DNA): TGTGCCATCAGTCCCGGGACAGGGGCCTACAATGAGCAGTTCTTC. It specifies CAISPGTGAYNEQFF.

Written as DNA, the CDR3 is TGCAGTGCTTTTCCACTAGCGGGCTCCTACGAGCAGTACTTC. As protein: CSAFPLAGSYEQYF. The chain carries TRBV20-1 and TRBJ2-7; the match to TRBD2 covers 9 bases. V shed 5 bases and J 0 bases; nucleotides not matched to a gene: 5. In germline, CDR1 is DFQATT, CDR2 SNEGSKA (reference sequence). CDR3 length: 14 residues.

The chain uses TRBV3-1 and TRBJ2-7; the match to TRBD2 covers 10 bases. With V trimmed by 1 base and J by 2 bases, 2 bases remained unmatched. Germline CDR1 is LGHDT and CDR2 is YNNKEL (reference sequence). This CDR3 has 15 residues. The CDR3 DNA follows: TGTGCCAGCAGCCAAGCTACTAGCGGGACCTACGAGCAGTACTTC. This gives the protein CASSQATSGTYEQYF.

The sample holds many counts of this clonotype. The chain recombines TRBV12-3 or TRBV12-4 with TRBJ1-2; 7 positions agree with TRBD1. J was trimmed by 6 bases and V by 4 bases; bases with no gene match: 5. The CDR3 loop spans 13 amino acids. The CDR3 DNA follows: TGTGCCAGCAGTTACAGGGGTATTGATGGCTACACCTTC. Its translation: CASSYRGIDGYTF.

The chain recombines TRBV7-2 with TRBJ2-5; tentative D call: TRBD1 (5 bases). The V end lost 2 bases, the J end lost 5 bases, and 12 bases lay between the germline ends. CDR3 length: 14 residues. In germline, CDR1 is SGHTA, CDR2 FQGNSA. The CDR3 here is CASSLMSGRETQYF. DNA for the CDR3: TGTGCCAGCAGCTTAATGTCAGGGCGCGAGACCCAGTACTTC.

The chain recombines TRBV20-1 with TRBJ1-2, with D perhaps TRBD1 (5 bases). Per germline, CDR1 DFQATT and CDR2 SNEGSKA (reference sequence). This CDR3 has 14 residues. V lost 5 bases to trimming and J lost 8 bases, with 21 bases between them. The CDR3 is CSAPLITGAGGYTF. In DNA, the CDR3 is TGCAGTGCTCCTCTCATAACAGGCGCCGGGGGCTACACCTTC.

This clonotype was seen ten or more times. The CDR3 region has the DNA TGTGCCAGCAGCTACGGGACGCGGGAGACCCAGTACTTC. Translation gives CASSYGTRETQYF. The chain recombines TRBV12-3 or TRBV12-4 with TRBJ2-5; D might be TRBD1 or TRBD2, each matching 5 bases. Trimming took off 6 bases at V and 5 bases at J, with 13 bases between the two ends. The CDR3 covers 13 residues.

The V call is TRBV11-2, the J call TRBJ2-7; D remains unclear. Trimming shortened V by 2 bases and J by 2 bases, and 7 bases separated the two germline ends. The CDR3 extends over 13 amino acids. Germline lookup yields CDR1 SGHAT and CDR2 FQNNGV. In nucleotides, the CDR3 is TGTGCCAGCAGCTTAAAACAGACCTACGAGCAGTACTTC. Translating gives CASSLKQTYEQYF.

The V gene is TRBV4-3, the J gene TRBJ2-1; 10 bases are a match to TRBD2. Germline CDR1 reads LGHNA; CDR2 reads YSLEER. V was pared by 0 bases and J by 7 bases, with 9 bases of the junction left unmatched. CDR3 size: 17 residues. The CDR3 loop is CASSQDVPSGSSNEQFF. CDR3 sequence (DNA): TGCGCCAGCAGCCAAGATGTGCCTAGCGGGAGTAGTAATGAGCAGTTCTTC.

The rearrangement joins TRBV9 to TRBJ2-1; weak D call: TRBD2 (5 bases). The CDR3 has 16 amino acids. From germline, CDR1 is SGDLS and CDR2 YYNGEE. With 2 bases removed from V and 1 base from J, the gap between germline ends came to 13 bases. Written as DNA, the CDR3 is TGTGCCAGCAGCGTTACCCCGGCGGGTTCCTACAATGAGCAGTTCTTC. Its translation: CASSVTPAGSYNEQFF.

With respect to this clonotype: The junction differs from germline at one of its ends, possibly a read error. The chain links TRBV6-1 to TRBJ2-3, with TRBD2 matching over 8 bases. The CDR3 has 16 amino acids. The germline V gene has CDR1 MNHNS and CDR2 SASEGT. The CDR3 region is CASSQAGASLTDTQYF. CDR3 nucleotides: TGTGCCAGCAGTCAAGCGGGAGCCAGCTTAACAGATACGCAGTATTTT.